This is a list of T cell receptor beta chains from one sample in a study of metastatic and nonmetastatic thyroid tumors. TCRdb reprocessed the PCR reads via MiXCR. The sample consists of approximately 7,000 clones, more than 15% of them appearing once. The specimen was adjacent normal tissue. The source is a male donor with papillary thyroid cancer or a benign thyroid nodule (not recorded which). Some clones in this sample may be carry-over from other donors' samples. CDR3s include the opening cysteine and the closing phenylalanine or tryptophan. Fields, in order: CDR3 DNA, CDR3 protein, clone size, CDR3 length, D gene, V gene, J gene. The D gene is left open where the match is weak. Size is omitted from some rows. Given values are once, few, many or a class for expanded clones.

DNA: TGTGCCAGCAGCCCTGCCGGGGACACAGATACGCAGTATTTT; CDR3: CASSPAGDTDTQYF; size: few; length: 14; D: -; V: TRBV9; J: TRBJ2-3
DNA: TGTGCCAGCGTCCGTGACGAAAGCTCCTACGAGCAGTACTTC; CDR3: CASVRDESSYEQYF; size: few; length: 14; D: -; V: TRBV2; J: TRBJ2-7
DNA: TGCAGTGCTAGAGCGAGCGGAGCCTTGGCCAATGAGCAGTTCTTC; CDR3: CSARASGALANEQFF; size: -; length: 15; D: -; V: TRBV20-1; J: TRBJ2-1
DNA: TGTGCCAGCAGCGGGACAGGGGGTTATAACTATGGCTACACCTTC; CDR3: CASSGTGGYNYGYTF; size: -; length: 15; D: TRBD1; V: TRBV9; J: TRBJ1-2
DNA: TGTGCCAGCAGCTCAAACCCAGGCACCGGGGAGCTGTTTTTT; CDR3: CASSSNPGTGELFF; size: -; length: 14; D: -; V: TRBV6-4; J: TRBJ2-2
DNA: TGCGCCAGCAGCTTGGGCGACAGGGGAGAGCAGTACTTC; CDR3: CASSLGDRGEQYF; size: medium-sized; length: 13; D: TRBD1; V: TRBV5-1; J: TRBJ2-7
DNA: TGTGCCAGCACCCCAGGACAGGCCTTCCAGGCTTTCTTT; CDR3: CASTPGQAFQAFF; size: -; length: 13; D: TRBD1; V: TRBV3-1; J: TRBJ1-1
DNA: TGCGCCAGCCACCGAGGCGGGAGCACAGATACGCAGTATTTT; CDR3: CASHRGGSTDTQYF; size: -; length: 14; D: -; V: TRBV5-1; J: TRBJ2-3
DNA: TGTGCCAGCACGGGACACATAAACACCGGGGAGCTGTTTTTT; CDR3: CASTGHINTGELFF; size: -; length: 14; D: -; V: TRBV6-2/TRBV6-3; J: TRBJ2-2
DNA: TGTGCCAGCGGAACCGGGACAGTCGAAAAACTGTTTTTT; CDR3: CASGTGTVEKLFF; size: many; length: 13; D: TRBD1; V: TRBV2; J: TRBJ1-4
DNA: TGCGCCAGCAGCTTTGGTTCTGGGGCCAACGTCCTGACTTTC; CDR3: CASSFGSGANVLTF; size: few; length: 14; D: -; V: TRBV5-1; J: TRBJ2-6
DNA: TGTGCCAGTAGTGCACAGGGTATCGGGGAGCTGTTTTTT; CDR3: CASSAQGIGELFF; size: few; length: 13; D: -; V: TRBV19; J: TRBJ2-2
DNA: TGCGCCAGCAGCCCTACAGGGGGTGGTGAAGCTTTCTTT; CDR3: CASSPTGGGEAFF; size: few; length: 13; D: TRBD1; V: TRBV5-1; J: TRBJ1-1
DNA: TGTGCCAGCAGCTTAGGCGGCCATCGTGGTTGGGATTCACCCCTCCACTTT; CDR3: CASSLGGHRGWDSPLHF; size: -; length: 17; D: -; V: TRBV11-1; J: TRBJ1-6
DNA: TGCGCCAGCAGCCCGTGGACAGGGAGGACAGATACGCAGTATTTT; CDR3: CASSPWTGRTDTQYF; size: many; length: 15; D: TRBD1; V: TRBV4-1; J: TRBJ2-3
DNA: TGTGCCAGCAGTGACAGGGTATACGAGCAGTACTTC; CDR3: CASSDRVYEQYF; size: few; length: 12; D: -; V: TRBV2; J: TRBJ2-7
DNA: TGTGCCAGCACCCCAGACCCCTCGACCTCCACCGAGCAGTACTTC; CDR3: CASTPDPSTSTEQYF; size: many; length: 15; D: -; V: TRBV7-3; J: TRBJ2-7
DNA: TGTGCCAGCAGCCGCGGGAGCGATATGAACACTGAAGCTTTCTTT; CDR3: CASSRGSDMNTEAFF; size: few; length: 15; D: -; V: TRBV11-2; J: TRBJ1-1